Listed below are T cell receptor beta chains from one sample, sequenced in a study of T cell responses to AZD1222 COVID-19 vaccine. The data were produced by immunoSEQ multiplex PCR, yet TCRdb's version contains in-frame clones alone and is incomplete. The sample carries 90,000 to 150,000 clones, roughly 87% recorded once. Material: peripheral blood, obtained 28 days after the second AZD1222 dose. The receptors stem from an adult who received the AZD1222 COVID-19 vaccine. Each CDR3 is given with its conserved first and last residue. A D gene is named only where the DNA matches it firmly. The size of a clone is reported for some rows only, either as once, few or many, or as a class for expanded clones.

TRBJ1-6,NA,NA,TRBV30,TGTGCCTGGAGTATCAGAAATTCACCCCTCCACTTT,CAWSIRNSPLHF
TRBJ2-2,NA,NA,TRBV5-1,TGCGCCAGCAGCCCATCCTCGAACACCGGGGAGCTGTTTTTT,CASSPSSNTGELFF
TRBJ2-1,NA,TRBD1,TRBV28,TGTGCCAGCAGGGTCGGACAGGGGGGGCAGTTCTTC,CASRVGQGGQFF
TRBJ1-4,many,NA,TRBV7-9,TGTGCCAGCAGACCTCGGGCCTCTAATGAAAAACTGTTTTTT,CASRPRASNEKLFF
TRBJ2-2,few,NA,TRBV19,TGTGCCAGTATGGGGATGCAGGGGTGGACCGGGGAGCTGTTTTTT,CASMGMQGWTGELFF
TRBJ2-7,NA,NA,TRBV18,TGTGCCAGCTCACCACCCGGTCCTGGCTACGAGCAGTACTTC,CASSPPGPGYEQYF
TRBJ1-5,NA,NA,TRBV7-8,TGTGCCAGCAGCTTTTTAATGGGGCCTGGCAATCAGCCCCAGCATTTT,CASSFLMGPGNQPQHF
TRBJ2-7,NA,NA,TRBV27,TGTGCCAGCAGTACTATGGGCTCCTACGAGCAGTACTTC,CASSTMGSYEQYF
TRBJ2-4,NA,NA,TRBV4-2,TGTGCCAGCAGCCAAGGTCTTGGTCTAGCCAAAAACATTCAGTACTTC,CASSQGLGLAKNIQYF
TRBJ2-2,NA,NA,TRBV19,TGTGCCAGTAGTCCCAGTAACACCGGGGAGCTGTTTTTT,CASSPSNTGELFF
TRBJ1-2,NA,NA,TRBV25-1,TGTGCCAGCAGTGGCTCTATGGCAGGGACCTCCTCGTACACCTTC,CASSGSMAGTSSYTF
TRBJ2-7,few,NA,TRBV19,TGTGCCAGTAGTACAATCAGTGGGGGGAGGCATGAGCAGTACTTC,CASSTISGGRHEQYF
TRBJ1-1,NA,NA,TRBV7-2,TGTGCCAGCAGCTCCCATTATTCGGCGAACACTGAAGCTTTCTTT,CASSSHYSANTEAFF
TRBJ1-2,NA,NA,TRBV18,TGTGCCAGCTCACCAAGCCGGACAGACTATGGCTACACCTTC,CASSPSRTDYGYTF
TRBJ1-5,NA,NA,TRBV30,TGTGCCTGGAGCTGGGGGGACTATCAGCCCCAGCATTTT,CAWSWGDYQPQHF
TRBJ2-7,NA,NA,TRBV11-1,TGTGCCAGCAGCTTACGACTGGGGATCACCTACGAGCAGTACTTC,CASSLRLGITYEQYF
TRBJ1-4,few,TRBD1,TRBV6-5,TGTGCCAGCAACCACGGGACAGACCATGAAAAACTGTTTTTT,CASNHGTDHEKLFF
TRBJ1-3,NA,NA,TRBV6-2/TRBV6-3,TGTGCCAGCAGTTCTACAGTGAGCCCAGCTGGAAACACCATATATTTT,CASSSTVSPAGNTIYF
TRBJ1-2,NA,NA,TRBV28,TGTGCCAGCAGTTTGGGCAGCTATGGCTACACCTTC,CASSLGSYGYTF
TRBJ1-2,NA,TRBD1,TRBV4-2,TGTGCCAGCAGCCAACCCGACAGGGTGGGAGGCTACACCTTC,CASSQPDRVGGYTF
TRBJ2-1,NA,TRBD1,TRBV14,TGTGCCAGCAGCACAGGGGTCATTAAGAACAATGAGCAGTTCTTC,CASSTGVIKNNEQFF
TRBJ2-6,NA,NA,TRBV7-8,TGTGCCAGCAGCTTAGTGCCAAACAGACCGGCCAACGTCCTGACTTTC,CASSLVPNRPANVLTF
TRBJ1-2,NA,NA,TRBV6-2/TRBV6-3,TGTGCCAGCAGTCCAGCTAACTATGGCTACACCTTC,CASSPANYGYTF
TRBJ1-5,NA,NA,TRBV18,TGTGCCAGCGGGGAATCTAGCAATCAGCCCCAGCATTTT,CASGESSNQPQHF
TRBJ1-3,NA,NA,TRBV2,TGTGCCAGCATCGGGGAGGTGGTCTCTGGAAACACCATATATTTT,CASIGEVVSGNTIYF
TRBJ1-1,once,NA,TRBV11-1,TGTGCCAGCAGCTTAATATCCGGATTTACCAACACTGAAGCTTTCTTT,CASSLISGFTNTEAFF
TRBJ1-2,NA,TRBD1,TRBV7-7,TGTGCCAGCAGCCCGATCCGGGGACAGGGGGCCTATGGCTACACCTTC,CASSPIRGQGAYGYTF
TRBJ2-5,NA,NA,TRBV19,TGTGCCAGTAGTTTAACCTCAGGGACGGGAGAGACCCAGTACTTC,CASSLTSGTGETQYF
TRBJ1-2,NA,TRBD1,TRBV6-5,TGTGCCACCGCGAAGGACAGGGCTTTGGGTGGCTACACCTTC,CATAKDRALGGYTF
TRBJ2-3,NA,NA,TRBV3-1/TRBV3-2,TGTGCCAGCAGCCAGTGGGGGACTTCCACAGATACGCAGTATTTT,CASSQWGTSTDTQYF
TRBJ2-2,NA,NA,TRBV9,TGTGCCAGCAGCCTCCGGACCGGGGAGCTGTTTTTT,CASSLRTGELFF
TRBJ1-1,NA,NA,TRBV5-6,TGTGCCAGCAGCCTCGGGGGCAGGGGTGGAGCTTTCTTT,CASSLGGRGGAFF
TRBJ1-2,NA,NA,TRBV6-5,TGTGCCACTAGGAAGGCAGGAACCCCCTATGGCTACACCTTC,CATRKAGTPYGYTF
TRBJ1-1,NA,NA,TRBV9,TGTGCCAGCAGGTACGGCCTGGGGGACACTGAAGCTTTCTTT,CASRYGLGDTEAFF
TRBJ1-3,NA,NA,TRBV9,TGTGCCAGCAGCGTAGGGACCGGAAACACCATATATTTT,CASSVGTGNTIYF
TRBJ1-4,NA,NA,TRBV5-4,TGTGCCAGCAGCTTATCGGGGGCAACTAATGAAAAACTGTTTTTT,CASSLSGATNEKLFF
TRBJ1-2,NA,NA,TRBV28,TGTGCCAGCAGTCCCCTAGACAGGTCGATCACCTTC,CASSPLDRSITF
TRBJ1-1,NA,NA,TRBV7-2,TGTGCCAGCAGCCCCCTTAGGGGGAACACTGAAGCTTTCTTT,CASSPLRGNTEAFF
TRBJ1-3,NA,NA,TRBV9,TGTGCCAGCAGCGTGGGAGTAGCGGCCACCATATATTTT,CASSVGVAATIYF
TRBJ1-5,NA,TRBD1,TRBV5-3,TGTGCCAGAAGCTTCAGTGCGTCCGGGACAGGGAGTATTCAGCCCCAGCATTTT,CARSFSASGTGSIQPQHF
TRBJ2-1,NA,NA,TRBV5-4,TGTGCCAGCAGCTTGACTCCGGAAAGCTCCTACAATGAGCAGTTCTTC,CASSLTPESSYNEQFF
TRBJ1-2,NA,NA,TRBV5-5,TGTGCCAGCAGCTTGGACGGGGGTAAAGGCTACACCTTC,CASSLDGGKGYTF
TRBJ1-2,NA,TRBD1,TRBV7-8,TGTGCCAGCAGCCCAGGACAGGGGAACTATGGCTACACCTTC,CASSPGQGNYGYTF
TRBJ2-5,NA,TRBD1,TRBV18,TGTGCCAGCTCATCGGGACAGCAAGAGACCCAGTACTTC,CASSSGQQETQYF
TRBJ1-2,NA,TRBD1,TRBV14,TGTGCCAGCAGCCAACAGACAGGGTGGGGCTACACCTTC,CASSQQTGWGYTF
TRBJ1-2,NA,NA,TRBV7-9,TGTGCCAGCAGCTTAGTTAAGGATGGCTACACCTTC,CASSLVKDGYTF
TRBJ1-2,NA,NA,TRBV30,TGTGCCTGGAGTGTATTTCGGCGGACAGCGACTAACTATGGCTACACCTTC,CAWSVFRRTATNYGYTF
TRBJ1-5,NA,TRBD1,TRBV6-2/TRBV6-3,TGTGCCAGCAGTTACAGGGACAGGGTGAATCAGCCCCAGCATTTT,CASSYRDRVNQPQHF
TRBJ2-3,NA,TRBD1,TRBV30,TGTGCCTGGAACGGACAGGGCACAGATACGCAGTATTTT,CAWNGQGTDTQYF
TRBJ1-5,NA,NA,TRBV6-2/TRBV6-3,TGTGCCAGCAGTTACCTCCCCGACAGGTACAATCAGCCCCAGCATTTT,CASSYLPDRYNQPQHF
TRBJ1-2,NA,NA,TRBV7-2,TGTGCCGTACCAACCCCGGGGGTTTTGGGCTACACCTTC,CAVPTPGVLGYTF
TRBJ2-1,once,NA,TRBV5-1,TGCGCCAGCAGCTTGGTGGGTAGTGAGCAGTTCTTC,CASSLVGSEQFF